A selection of T cell receptor beta chains follows, all from one sample in a study of CD8 T cells in ankylosing spondylitis. Via MiXCR, TCRdb re-called the 5' RACE reads, giving one row per CDR3 protein. The profile shows more than 600,000 distinct CDR3 sequences, roughly 19% of them singletons. Sequenced sample: blood, either unsorted or a sorted T cell fraction (not recorded which). These receptors all stem from a male donor with ankylosing spondylitis. CDR3s include the opening cysteine and the closing phenylalanine or tryptophan. A D gene is named only where the DNA matches it firmly. Size values are once, few and many counts, or a class for expanded clones, and some rows have none.

d_gene	abundance	v_gene	j_gene	CDR3aa	CDR3nt
TRBD2	few	TRBV2	TRBJ2-3	CASRALEASGGDRLHTDTQYF	TGTGCCAGCAGAGCTCTAGAGGCTAGCGGGGGGGACCGCCTCCACACAGATACGCAGTATTTT
-	-	TRBV15	TRBJ2-1	CATSQRGSNPYNEQFF	TGTGCCACCAGTCAGAGGGGGAGTAATCCATACAATGAGCAGTTCTTC
-	once	TRBV20-1	TRBJ1-1	CSARDPVRGTMNTEAFF	TGCAGTGCTAGAGATCCGGTCAGGGGAACCATGAACACTGAAGCTTTCTTT
-	once	TRBV20-1	TRBJ1-5	CSARDYGYDNQPQHF	TGCAGTGCTAGAGATTACGGGTATGACAATCAGCCCCAGCATTTT
TRBD2	-	TRBV6-1	TRBJ2-3	CATSAGGPSTDTQYF	TGTGCCACCTCAGCGGGAGGGCCTAGCACAGATACGCAGTATTTT
-	many	TRBV6-1	TRBJ2-7	CASSDHYEQYF	TGTGCCAGCAGTGACCACTACGAGCAGTACTTC
-	few	TRBV20-1	TRBJ1-2	CSAATGAHYGYTF	TGCAGTGCTGCCACGGGGGCTCACTATGGCTACACCTTC
-	few	TRBV12-3/TRBV12-4	TRBJ1-2	CASSLKEKGPLGYTF	TGTGCCAGCAGTCTAAAGGAGAAGGGGCCGCTTGGCTACACCTTC
TRBD2	many	TRBV6-1	TRBJ2-7	CASRAKDRGAYEQYF	TGTGCCAGCAGGGCGAAGGATCGGGGGGCCTACGAGCAGTACTTC
-	many	TRBV12-3/TRBV12-4	TRBJ1-5	CASSGGANQPQHF	TGTGCCTCCTCGGGGGGGGCAAATCAGCCCCAGCATTTT
TRBD2	few	TRBV4-2	TRBJ2-1	CASSPGGEDNEQFF	TGTGCCAGCAGCCCGGGGGGGGAGGACAATGAGCAGTTCTTC
-	-	TRBV3-1	TRBJ1-5	CASSQGHGNQPQHF	TGTGCCAGCAGCCAGGGTCACGGCAATCAGCCCCAGCATTTT
-	-	TRBV5-1	TRBJ1-2	CASSPGGPTYGYTF	TGCGCCAGCAGCCCGGGGGGCCCTACCTATGGCTACACCTTC
-	-	TRBV7-2	TRBJ2-3	CASSLGQGRKDTQYF	TGTGCCAGCAGCTTAGGCCAGGGAAGGAAAGATACGCAGTATTTT
-	-	TRBV5-6	TRBJ2-1	CASSQSSNSARFNEQFF	TGTGCCAGCAGCCAATCCTCGAATTCGGCTCGATTCAATGAGCAGTTCTTC
TRBD1	-	TRBV29-1	TRBJ1-2	CSGRTGEGYTF	TGCAGCGGACGGACAGGGGAAGGCTACACCTTC